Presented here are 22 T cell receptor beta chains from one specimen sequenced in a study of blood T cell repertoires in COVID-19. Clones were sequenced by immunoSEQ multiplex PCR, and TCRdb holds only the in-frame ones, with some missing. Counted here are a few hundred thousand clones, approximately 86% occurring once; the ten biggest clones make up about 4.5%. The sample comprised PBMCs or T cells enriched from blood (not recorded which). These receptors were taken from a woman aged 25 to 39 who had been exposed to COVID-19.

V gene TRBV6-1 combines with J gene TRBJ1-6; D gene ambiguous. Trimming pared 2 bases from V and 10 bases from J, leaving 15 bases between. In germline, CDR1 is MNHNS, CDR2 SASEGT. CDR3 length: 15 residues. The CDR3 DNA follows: TGTGCCAGCAGTGAACGGTTGGTCCGAGGATCACCCCTCCACTTT. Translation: CASSERLVRGSPLHF.

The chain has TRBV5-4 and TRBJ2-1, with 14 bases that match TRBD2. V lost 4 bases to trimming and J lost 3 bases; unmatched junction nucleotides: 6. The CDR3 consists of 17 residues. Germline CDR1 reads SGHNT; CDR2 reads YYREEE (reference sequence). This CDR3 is CASSGGLAGGLYNEQFF. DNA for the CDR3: TGTGCCAGCAGCGGCGGACTAGCGGGGGGCCTCTACAATGAGCAGTTCTTC.

CDR3 region: CASSFWGRNGYTF. In nucleotides, the CDR3 is TGTGCCAGCAGTTTTTGGGGGAGGAATGGCTACACCTTC. This chain uses TRBV12-3 or TRBV12-4 with TRBJ1-2, with D possibly matching TRBD1 (5 bases). Trimming shortened V by 3 bases and J by 6 bases, and 11 bases separated the two germline ends. The CDR3 sequence is 13 residues long.

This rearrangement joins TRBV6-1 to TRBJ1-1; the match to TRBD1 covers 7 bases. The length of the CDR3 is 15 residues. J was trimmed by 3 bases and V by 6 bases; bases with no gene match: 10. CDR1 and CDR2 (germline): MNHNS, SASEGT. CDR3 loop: CASSYPSDRDTEAFF. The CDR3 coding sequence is TGTGCCAGCAGCTACCCCAGCGACAGGGACACTGAAGCTTTCTTT.

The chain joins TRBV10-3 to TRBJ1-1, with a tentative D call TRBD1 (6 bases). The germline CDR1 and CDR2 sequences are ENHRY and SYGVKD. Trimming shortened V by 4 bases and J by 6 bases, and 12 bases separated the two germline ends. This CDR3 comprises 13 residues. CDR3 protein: CAISGGQGSEAFF. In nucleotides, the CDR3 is TGTGCCATCAGTGGGGGGCAGGGGTCTGAAGCTTTCTTT.

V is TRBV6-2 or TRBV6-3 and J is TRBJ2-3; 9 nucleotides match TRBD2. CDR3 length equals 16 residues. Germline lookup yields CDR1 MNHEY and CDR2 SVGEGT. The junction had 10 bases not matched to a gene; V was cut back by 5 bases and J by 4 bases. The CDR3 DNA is TGTGCCAGCAGTGGCGGGGCGGGGGGGCCCGCAGATACGCAGTATTTT. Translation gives CASSGGAGGPADTQYF.

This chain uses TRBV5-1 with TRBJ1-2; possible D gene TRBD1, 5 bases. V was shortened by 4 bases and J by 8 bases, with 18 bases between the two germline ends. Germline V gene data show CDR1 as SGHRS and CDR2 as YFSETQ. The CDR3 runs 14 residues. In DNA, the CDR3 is TGCGCCAGCAGCCTCCAGGGTGGCGGGGACGGCTACACCTTC. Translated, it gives CASSLQGGGDGYTF. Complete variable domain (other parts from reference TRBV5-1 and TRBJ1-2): KAGVTQTPRYLIKTRGQQVTLSCSPISGHRSVSWYQQTPGQGLQFLFEYFSETQRNKGNFPGRFSGRQFSNSRSEMNVSTLELGDSALYLCASSLQGGGDGYTFGSGTRLTVV.

In DNA, the CDR3 is TGCGCCAGTTGGGATGAGGGAAGCTTGGATACGCAGTATTTT. Translated: CASWDEGSLDTQYF. This chain connects TRBV5-1 to TRBJ2-3, with a tentative D call TRBD2 (5 bases). This CDR3 is 14 amino acids long. V gave up 8 bases and J gave up 6 bases, with 19 bases separating them. Germline V lookup: CDR1 SGHRS, CDR2 YFSETQ.

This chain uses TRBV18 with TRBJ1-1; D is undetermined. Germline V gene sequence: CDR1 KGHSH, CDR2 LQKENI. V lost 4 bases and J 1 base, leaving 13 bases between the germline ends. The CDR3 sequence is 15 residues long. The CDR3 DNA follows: TGTGCCAGCTCACTAAATAGGGAGGGGAACACTGAAGCTTTCTTT. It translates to CASSLNREGNTEAFF.

The CDR3 coding sequence is TGTGCCAGCAGCCCCAGGACAGGTTCGGGCGAGCAGTACTTC. Translating gives CASSPRTGSGEQYF. J is TRBJ2-7 and V is TRBV11-2; 7 bases line up with TRBD1. Trimming removed 5 bases from V and 6 bases from J; junction bases left unmatched: 10. There are 14 residues in the CDR3. CDR1 SGHAT and CDR2 FQNNGV come from the germline V gene.

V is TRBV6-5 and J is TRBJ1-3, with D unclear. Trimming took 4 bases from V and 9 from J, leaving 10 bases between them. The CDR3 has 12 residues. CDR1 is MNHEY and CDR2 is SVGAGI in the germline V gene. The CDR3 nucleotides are TGTGCCAGCAGTTCCCCGACTACCACCATATATTTT. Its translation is CASSSPTTTIYF.

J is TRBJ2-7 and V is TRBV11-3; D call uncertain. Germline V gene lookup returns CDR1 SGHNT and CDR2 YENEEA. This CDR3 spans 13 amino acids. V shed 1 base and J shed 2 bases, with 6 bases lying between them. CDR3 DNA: TGTGCCAGCAGCTTAGGCAGTACCTACGAGCAGTACTTC. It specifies CASSLGSTYEQYF.

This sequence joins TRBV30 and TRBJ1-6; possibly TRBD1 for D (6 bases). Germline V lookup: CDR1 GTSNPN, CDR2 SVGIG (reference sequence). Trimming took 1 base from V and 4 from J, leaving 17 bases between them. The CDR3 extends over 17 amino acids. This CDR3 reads CAWSDQFFGQYNSPLHF. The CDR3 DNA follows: TGTGCCTGGAGTGACCAATTTTTCGGACAGTATAATTCACCCCTCCACTTT.

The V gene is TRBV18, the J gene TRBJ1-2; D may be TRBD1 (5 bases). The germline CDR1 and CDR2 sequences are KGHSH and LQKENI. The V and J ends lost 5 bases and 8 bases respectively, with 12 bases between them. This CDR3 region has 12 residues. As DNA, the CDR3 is TGTGCCAGCTCATCAGGGTGGGAAGGCTACACCTTC. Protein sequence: CASSSGWEGYTF.

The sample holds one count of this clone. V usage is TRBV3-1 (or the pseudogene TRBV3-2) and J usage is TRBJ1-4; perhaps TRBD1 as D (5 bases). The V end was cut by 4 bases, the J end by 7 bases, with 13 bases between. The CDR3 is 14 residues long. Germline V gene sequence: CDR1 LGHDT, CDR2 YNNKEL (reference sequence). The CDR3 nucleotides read TGTGCCAGCAGCCCATTTGGGGCCGGTGAAAAACTGTTTTTT. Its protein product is CASSPFGAGEKLFF.

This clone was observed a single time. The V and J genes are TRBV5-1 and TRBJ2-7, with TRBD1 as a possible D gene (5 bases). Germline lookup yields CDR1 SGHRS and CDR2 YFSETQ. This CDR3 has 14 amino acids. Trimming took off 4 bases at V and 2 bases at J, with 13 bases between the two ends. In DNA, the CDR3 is TGCGCCAGCAGCGATCAGGGCCCAGCCTACGAGCAGTACTTC. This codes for CASSDQGPAYEQYF.

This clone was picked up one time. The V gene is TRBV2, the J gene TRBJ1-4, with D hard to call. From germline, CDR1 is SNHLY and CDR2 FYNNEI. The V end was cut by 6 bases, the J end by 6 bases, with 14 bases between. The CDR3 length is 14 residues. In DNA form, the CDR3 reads TGTGCCAGCAGGGGAGGGAACCGGGATGAAAAACTGTTTTTT. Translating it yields CASRGGNRDEKLFF.

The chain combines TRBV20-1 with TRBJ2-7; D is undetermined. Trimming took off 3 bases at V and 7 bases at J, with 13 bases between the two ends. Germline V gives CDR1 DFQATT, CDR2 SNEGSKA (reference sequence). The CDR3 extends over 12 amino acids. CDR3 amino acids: CSASYPRWEQYF. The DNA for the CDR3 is TGCAGTGCTAGTTACCCGCGTTGGGAGCAGTACTTC.

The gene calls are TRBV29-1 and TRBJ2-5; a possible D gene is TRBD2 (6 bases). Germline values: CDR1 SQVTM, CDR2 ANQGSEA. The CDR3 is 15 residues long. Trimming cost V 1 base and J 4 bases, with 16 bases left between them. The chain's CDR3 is CSVEGGRDGGETQYF. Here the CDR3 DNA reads TGCAGCGTTGAAGGCGGGCGGGATGGGGGAGAGACCCAGTACTTC. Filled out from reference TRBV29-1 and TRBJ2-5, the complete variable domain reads SAVISQKPSRDICQRGTSLTIQCQVDSQVTMMFWYRQQPGQSLTLIATANQGSEATYESGFVIDKFPISRPNLTFSTLTVSNMSPEDSSIYLCSVEGGRDGGETQYFGPGTRLLVL.

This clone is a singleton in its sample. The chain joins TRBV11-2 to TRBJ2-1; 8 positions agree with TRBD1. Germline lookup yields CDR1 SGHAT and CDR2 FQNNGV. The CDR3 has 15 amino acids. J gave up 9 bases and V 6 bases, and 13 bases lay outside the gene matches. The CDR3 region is CASRKGTGGGSEQFF. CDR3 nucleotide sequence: TGTGCCAGCAGGAAGGGGACAGGAGGAGGTAGTGAGCAGTTCTTC.

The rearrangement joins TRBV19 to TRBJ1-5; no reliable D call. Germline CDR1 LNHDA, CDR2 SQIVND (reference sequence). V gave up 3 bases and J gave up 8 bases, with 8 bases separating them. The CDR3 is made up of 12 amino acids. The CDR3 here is CASSIGEEPQHF. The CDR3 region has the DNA TGTGCCAGTAGTATCGGGGAAGAGCCCCAGCATTTT.

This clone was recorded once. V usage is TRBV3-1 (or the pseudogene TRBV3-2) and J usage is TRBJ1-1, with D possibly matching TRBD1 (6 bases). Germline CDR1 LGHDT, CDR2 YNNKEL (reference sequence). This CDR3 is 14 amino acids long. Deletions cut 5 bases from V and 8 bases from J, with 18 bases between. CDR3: CASSTGQWVSEAFF. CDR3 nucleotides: TGTGCCAGCAGCACCGGACAGTGGGTCTCGGAAGCTTTCTTT.